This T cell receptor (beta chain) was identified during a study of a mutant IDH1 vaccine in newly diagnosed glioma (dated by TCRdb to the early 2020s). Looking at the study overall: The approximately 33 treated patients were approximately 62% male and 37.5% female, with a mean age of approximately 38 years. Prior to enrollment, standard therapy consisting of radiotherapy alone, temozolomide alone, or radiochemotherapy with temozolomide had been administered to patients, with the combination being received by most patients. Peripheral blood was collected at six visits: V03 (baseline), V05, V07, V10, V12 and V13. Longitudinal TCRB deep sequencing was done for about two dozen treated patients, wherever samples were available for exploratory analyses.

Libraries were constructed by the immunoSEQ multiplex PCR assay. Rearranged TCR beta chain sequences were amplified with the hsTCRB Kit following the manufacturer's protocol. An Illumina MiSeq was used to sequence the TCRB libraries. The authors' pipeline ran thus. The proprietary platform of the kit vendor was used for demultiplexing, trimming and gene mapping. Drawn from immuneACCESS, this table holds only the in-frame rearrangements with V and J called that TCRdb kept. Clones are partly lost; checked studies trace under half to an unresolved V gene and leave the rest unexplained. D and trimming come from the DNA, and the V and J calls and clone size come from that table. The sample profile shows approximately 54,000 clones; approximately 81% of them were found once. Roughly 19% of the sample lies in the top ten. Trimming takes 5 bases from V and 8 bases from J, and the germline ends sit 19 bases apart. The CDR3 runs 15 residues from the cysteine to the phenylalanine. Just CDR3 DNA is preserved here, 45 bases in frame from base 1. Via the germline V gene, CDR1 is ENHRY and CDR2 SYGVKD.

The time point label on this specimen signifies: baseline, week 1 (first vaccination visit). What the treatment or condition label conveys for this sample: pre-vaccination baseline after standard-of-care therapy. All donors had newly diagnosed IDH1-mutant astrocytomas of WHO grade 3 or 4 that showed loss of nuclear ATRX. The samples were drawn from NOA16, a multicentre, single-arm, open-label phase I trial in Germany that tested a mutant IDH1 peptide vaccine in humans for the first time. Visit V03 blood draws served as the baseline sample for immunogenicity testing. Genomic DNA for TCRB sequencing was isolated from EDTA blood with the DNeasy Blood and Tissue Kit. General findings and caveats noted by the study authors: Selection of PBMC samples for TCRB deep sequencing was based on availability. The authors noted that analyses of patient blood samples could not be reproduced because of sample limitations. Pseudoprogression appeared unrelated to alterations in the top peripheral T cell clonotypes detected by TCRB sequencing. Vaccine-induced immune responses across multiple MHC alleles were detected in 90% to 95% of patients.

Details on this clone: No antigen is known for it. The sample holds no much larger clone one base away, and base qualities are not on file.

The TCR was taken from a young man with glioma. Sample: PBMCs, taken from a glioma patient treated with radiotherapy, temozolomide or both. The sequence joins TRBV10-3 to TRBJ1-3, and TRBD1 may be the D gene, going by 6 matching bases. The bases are TGTGCCATCAGTAGTGGGGGGCAGGGACCCGACACCATATATTTT. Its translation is CAISSGGQGPDTIYF.